These 30 T cell receptor beta chains came from one sample sequenced in a study of Graves' ophthalmopathy and Graves' hyperthyroidism (dated by TCRdb to the late 2010s). The instrument was an Illumina HiSeq 2000. For repertoire sequencing, the TCR beta CDR3 regions were amplified from RNA transcripts. The first round was an RT-PCR using HTBI primers with the Qiagen OneStep RT-PCR kit, and this first round was followed by a second-round multiplex PCR, then size selection and purification. TCRdb handled the public reads itself, with Q25 trimming in fastp and clone calling in MiXCR, and kept productive beta chains. Here each entry gathers all rows of one CDR3 protein and keeps the most common genes and DNA. This sample holds approximately 700,000 distinct CDR3 sequences; about two fifths were observed only once. The ten largest make up under 3.5% of the sample. The sample comprised peripheral blood. These receptor sequences come from an adult man with Graves' ophthalmopathy.

This clonotype was detected only a few times. The chain links TRBV7-2 to TRBJ2-7, with D maybe TRBD2 (6 bases). Trimming stripped 5 bases from V and 1 base from J, with 15 bases between. Looked up from germline, CDR1 is SGHTA and CDR2 is FQGNSA. CDR3 length: 15 residues. The chain's CDR3 is CASSERIGGSYEQYF. For the CDR3, the DNA is TGTGCCAGCAGCGAAAGGATTGGAGGGTCCTACGAGCAGTACTTC.

This clonotype occurred many times. This chain connects TRBV10-3 to TRBJ2-2, with D unresolved. CDR3 length: 14 amino acids. Germline V gene data show CDR1 as ENHRY and CDR2 as SYGVKD. With 0 bases removed from V and 2 bases from J, the gap between germline ends came to 4 bases. The CDR3 here is CAISESENTGELFF. In DNA, the CDR3 is TGTGCCATCAGTGAGTCGGAAAACACCGGGGAGCTGTTTTTT.

At least ten counts were recorded for this clonotype. The gene calls are TRBV7-3 and TRBJ2-3; 10 nucleotides align to TRBD2. Germline loops: CDR1 SGHTA, CDR2 FQGTGA. Trimming at V came to 2 bases and at J to 1 base, leaving 0 bases not matched to a gene. This CDR3 has 15 residues. The CDR3 reads CASSLLAGGTDTQYF. The CDR3 nucleotides are TGTGCCAGCAGCTTACTAGCGGGGGGCACAGATACGCAGTATTTT.

CDR3 region: CASSEWGDASRDEKLFF. The DNA for the CDR3 is TGTGCCAGCAGTGAGTGGGGAGACGCCAGTCGGGATGAAAAACTGTTTTTT. V is TRBV25-1 and J is TRBJ1-4; no clear D. Germline lookup yields CDR1 MGHDK and CDR2 SYGVNS. The CDR3 has 17 residues. The germline V and J ends were trimmed by 3 bases and 6 bases, with 20 bases remaining between them. The full variable domain, its missing parts supplied by reference TRBV25-1 and TRBJ1-4, is EADIYQTPRYLVIGTGKKITLECSQTMGHDKMYWYQQDPGMELHLIHYSYGVNSTEKGDLSSESTVSRIRTEHFPLTLESARPSHTSQYLCASSEWGDASRDEKLFFGSGTQLSVL.

As to this clonotype: Germline and junction disagree at one end, which may indicate a read error. V usage is TRBV10-3 and J usage is TRBJ2-7; D is perhaps TRBD1 or TRBD2 (5 bases each). CDR1 is ENHRY and CDR2 is SYGVKD in the germline V gene. This CDR3 spans 15 amino acids. CDR3 loop: CASSYQGRNFYEQYF. In DNA, the CDR3 is TGTGCCAGCAGTTACCAGGGACGGAATTTCTACGAGCAGTACTTC.

This chain uses TRBV12-3 or TRBV12-4 with TRBJ2-5; the match to TRBD2 covers 8 bases. Trimming cost V 5 bases and J 3 bases; bases outside gene matches: 11. This CDR3 comprises 16 residues. CDR3 sequence: CASSHGTSPGKETQYF. The CDR3 DNA reads TGTGCCAGCAGTCACGGGACTAGTCCCGGGAAAGAGACCCAGTACTTC.

This chain links TRBV9 with TRBJ1-1; no firm D call. The germline V and J ends were trimmed by 0 bases and 7 bases, with 13 bases remaining between them. This CDR3 has 14 amino acids. Germline-derived CDR1 and CDR2 are SGDLS and YYNGEE. DNA for the CDR3: TGTGCCAGCAGCGTAGGGCCCGCAACTAATGAAGCTTTCTTT. Its translation is CASSVGPATNEAFF.

V and J are TRBV25-1 and TRBJ1-3, with 8 positions matching TRBD1. The V gene's germline CDR1 is MGHDK and CDR2 SYGVNS. V dropped 3 bases and J dropped 5; count of bases not matched to a gene: 3. This CDR3 has 14 amino acids. The CDR3 DNA reads as TGTGCCAGCAGTGATCCAGGGGGCCGAAACACCATATATTTT. Translated: CASSDPGGRNTIYF.

This clonotype was observed many times. The gene calls are TRBV12-3 or TRBV12-4 and TRBJ1-5, with D possibly being TRBD1 (5 bases). V was clipped by 6 bases and J by 9 bases, with 15 bases between them. The CDR3 runs 13 residues. CDR3 DNA sequence: TGTGCCAGCAGACGGGACGGGGTAGGGCCCCAGCATTTT. Translated: CASRRDGVGPQHF.

This clonotype is a singleton in its sample. The V call is TRBV10-3, the J call TRBJ2-5; TRBD2 aligns across 13 bases. V lost 8 bases to trimming and J lost 4 bases; unmatched junction nucleotides: 1. This CDR3 is 13 amino acids long. Germline lookup yields CDR1 ENHRY and CDR2 SYGVKD. The CDR3 nucleotides are TGTGCCATCGGGACTAGCGGGGTAGAGACCCAGTACTTC. It yields the protein CAIGTSGVETQYF.

The genes are TRBV9 and TRBJ2-5; D is perhaps TRBD1 (5 bases). There are 14 residues in the CDR3. The germline V and J ends were trimmed by 7 bases and 4 bases, with 17 bases remaining between them. CDR1 and CDR2 (germline): SGDLS, YYNGEE. The CDR3 loop reads CASADPGWGETQYF. For the CDR3, the DNA is TGTGCCAGCGCAGATCCAGGGTGGGGAGAGACCCAGTACTTC.

This clonotype was detected many times. V usage is TRBV7-2 and J usage is TRBJ1-5, with 9 bases matching TRBD1. This CDR3 contains 16 residues. Germline CDR1 reads SGHTA; CDR2 reads FQGNSA. Trimming cost V 1 base and J 4 bases; bases outside gene matches: 5. CDR3 nucleotide sequence: TGTGCCAGCAGCTTAGTCCTCGGACAGGGGAATCAGCCCCAGCATTTT. Translating it yields CASSLVLGQGNQPQHF.

In its sample, this clonotype was seen many times. The gene calls are TRBV9 and TRBJ2-5; D ambiguous. The CDR3 is 14 amino acids. The germline V and J ends were trimmed by 0 bases and 5 bases, with 11 bases remaining between them. The germline V gene has CDR1 SGDLS and CDR2 YYNGEE. The CDR3 loop is CASSVGVLRETQYF. The CDR3 nucleotides are TGTGCCAGCAGCGTAGGGGTACTCCGGGAGACCCAGTACTTC.

This sequence joins TRBV5-1 and TRBJ2-7, with TRBD2 matching over 9 bases. J was trimmed by 4 bases and V by 4 bases; bases with no gene match: 12. The CDR3 is made up of 16 amino acids. CDR1 and CDR2 from the germline V gene are SGHRS and YFSETQ. The CDR3 protein is CASSRNSGGPQYEQYF. The DNA of the CDR3 is TGCGCCAGCAGCAGAAATAGCGGGGGCCCCCAATACGAGCAGTACTTC.

CDR3 bases: TGTGCCAGCTCAGCCAGGGGTGGCACCGGGGAGCTGTTTTTT. It translates to CASSARGGTGELFF. This sequence joins TRBV5-4 and TRBJ2-2, with D possibly matching TRBD1 (6 bases). The germline V and J ends were trimmed by 7 bases and 4 bases, with 14 bases remaining between them. The CDR3 covers 14 residues. Germline CDR1 is SGHNT and CDR2 is YYREEE (reference sequence).

This clonotype was observed at least ten times. CDR3 nucleotides: TGTGCCACCAGTGCCCCGACAGATAGCAATCAGCCCCAGCATTTT. Amino acids: CATSAPTDSNQPQHF. V usage is TRBV24-1 and J usage is TRBJ1-5, with TRBD1 as a possible D gene (5 bases). This CDR3 spans 15 amino acids. CDR1 is KGHDR and CDR2 is SFDVKD in the germline V gene. The V gene lost 5 bases and the J gene lost 0 bases, with 10 bases spanning the gap.

The V gene is TRBV24-1, the J gene TRBJ1-5; 10 nucleotides line up with TRBD1. Per germline, CDR1 KGHDR and CDR2 SFDVKD. The CDR3 is 16 residues long. Trimming removed 3 bases from V and 11 bases from J; junction bases left unmatched: 12. CDR3 DNA: TGTGCCACCAGTGATCCCCGGGACAGGGGCCGAGAGACCCAGCATTTT. This translates into CATSDPRDRGRETQHF.

The chain has TRBV20-1 and TRBJ2-1; TRBD2 agrees at 7 bases. The trim removed 5 bases at V and 12 bases at J, leaving 13 bases unmatched. From germline, CDR1 is DFQATT and CDR2 SNEGSKA (reference sequence). This CDR3 region has 13 residues. The CDR3 nucleotides read TGCAGTGCTCGCGGGACTACGAACGAGGGGCAGTTCTTC. As protein: CSARGTTNEGQFF.

The chain combines TRBV2 with TRBJ2-7; no clear D. Germline values: CDR1 SNHLY, CDR2 FYNNEI. The CDR3 consists of 12 residues. V lost 3 bases and J 1 base, leaving 4 bases between the germline ends. The CDR3 nucleotides read TGTGCCAGCAGTGATGTGTCCTACGAGCAGTACTTC. Translated: CASSDVSYEQYF.

This clonotype was counted many times. The chain carries TRBV9 and TRBJ1-2; TRBD1 aligns across 7 bases. Germline CDR1 reads SGDLS; CDR2 reads YYNGEE. The CDR3 consists of 14 residues. The V and J ends lost 3 bases and 5 bases, in that order; junction bases with no gene match: 7. In DNA, the CDR3 is TGTGCCAGCAGCGACAGCCGGACAGGATATGGCTACACCTTC. This gives the protein CASSDSRTGYGYTF.

This chain links TRBV13 with TRBJ1-1, with D hard to call. The length of the CDR3 is 13 residues. CDR1 is PRHDT and CDR2 is FYEKMQ in the germline V gene (reference sequence). V was trimmed by 4 bases and J by 8 bases, leaving 14 bases between them. The DNA for the CDR3 is TGTGCCAGCAGCTCCATGGGAACAGTAGAAGCTTTCTTT. It encodes CASSSMGTVEAFF.

This clonotype came up many times. V gene TRBV7-3 combines with J gene TRBJ2-5; 7 positions match TRBD2. Trimming cost V 5 bases and J 5 bases; bases outside gene matches: 5. CDR3 length: 13 amino acids. Germline V gives CDR1 SGHTA, CDR2 FQGTGA. The CDR3 region has the DNA TGTGCCAGCAGCCAGGGAGGGGCGGAGACCCAGTACTTC. It codes for CASSQGGAETQYF.

There are many counts of this clonotype. The chain joins TRBV6-5 to TRBJ1-5; no clear D. V was cut by 4 bases and J by 1 base, with 11 bases left in between. CDR1 is MNHEY and CDR2 is SVGAGI in the germline V gene. The CDR3 extends over 15 amino acids. The CDR3 is CASSWEGLSNQPQHF. The CDR3 DNA reads as TGTGCCAGCAGTTGGGAAGGGTTAAGCAATCAGCCCCAGCATTTT.

This clonotype was seen a handful of times. The chain employs TRBV7-9 and TRBJ1-2; D may be TRBD1 (6 bases). Trimming shortened V by 2 bases and J by 4 bases, and 17 bases separated the two germline ends. Germline loops: CDR1 SEHNR, CDR2 FQNEAQ (reference sequence). CDR3 size: 16 residues. For the CDR3, the DNA is TGTGCCAGCAGCTTAAGCTTGGGGGCAGGGGTCTATGGCTACACCTTC. This sequence encodes CASSLSLGAGVYGYTF.

J is TRBJ2-7 and V is TRBV2; the match to TRBD1 covers 8 bases. Looked up from germline, CDR1 is SNHLY and CDR2 is FYNNEI. The CDR3 loop spans 15 amino acids. Trimming at V came to 6 bases and at J to 3 bases, leaving 10 bases not matched to a gene. The CDR3 DNA follows: TGTGCCAGCAGGGACAGGGTGGGAGGTTACTACGAGCAGTACTTC. It is translated as CASRDRVGGYYEQYF.

This clonotype turned up a few times. The chain employs TRBV6-1 and TRBJ2-7; D gene uncertain. The V and J ends lost 5 bases and 1 base respectively, with 18 bases between them. This CDR3 comprises 16 residues. Germline V gene lookup returns CDR1 MNHNS and CDR2 SASEGT. This chain's CDR3 is CASSWGYDPVSYEQYF. In DNA, the CDR3 is TGTGCCAGCAGTTGGGGATACGATCCAGTTTCCTACGAGCAGTACTTC.

In this sample, this clonotype turned up many times. The chain links TRBV19 to TRBJ1-2; TRBD1 aligns across 8 bases. Losses at the gene ends were 9 bases for V and 3 bases for J; bases not matched to a gene: 9. This CDR3 contains 14 residues. The germline V gene has CDR1 LNHDA and CDR2 SQIVND (reference sequence). This CDR3 is CASRGTGGHYGYTF. CDR3 DNA sequence: TGTGCCAGCCGTGGGACAGGAGGTCACTATGGCTACACCTTC. Full variable domain (remainder filled in from reference TRBV19 and TRBJ1-2): DGGITQSPKYLFRKEGQNVTLSCEQNLNHDAMYWYRQDPGQGLRLIYYSQIVNDFQKGDIAEGYSVSREKKESFPLTVTSAQKNPTAFYLCASRGTGGHYGYTFGSGTRLTVV.

This rearrangement joins TRBV29-1 to TRBJ1-2, with no clear D. The germline V gene has CDR1 SQVTM and CDR2 ANQGSEA. Trimming shortened V by 8 bases and J by 6 bases, and 16 bases separated the two germline ends. There are 12 residues in the CDR3. The DNA for the CDR3 is TGCAGCTTAGGGCAGCCAGCGGATGGCTACACCTTC. Encoded protein: CSLGQPADGYTF.

This clonotype was detected many times. The rearrangement joins TRBV4-2 to TRBJ1-1; a possible D gene is TRBD1 (5 bases). The CDR3 contains 13 residues. V shed 5 bases and J shed 3 bases, with 10 bases lying between them. CDR1 LGHNA and CDR2 YNFKEQ come from the germline V gene. CDR3 sequence reads: CASSSREDTEAFF. CDR3 in DNA: TGTGCCAGCAGCTCCAGGGAAGACACTGAAGCTTTCTTT.

This clonotype came up a few times. The rearrangement links TRBV5-6 to TRBJ2-7; D ambiguous. The V gene lost 6 bases and the J gene lost 2 bases, with 15 bases spanning the gap. Germline lookup yields CDR1 SGHDT and CDR2 YYEEEE. The CDR3 totals 14 residues. The CDR3 protein is CASTQDLGPYEQYF. The CDR3 nucleotides are TGTGCCAGCACCCAGGACCTGGGCCCCTACGAGCAGTACTTC.